This entry concerns a single T cell receptor beta chain. These data come from a study of blood T cells in healthy people across ages. As for the study in general: Per two T cells, about one barcoded beta molecule was captured through template switching.

Primed by a sample-barcoded 5' primer and a J-beta primer mix, a second PCR proceeded for about 7 to 11 cycles. MiXCR, applied by TCRdb to the 5' RACE reads, yields one record per CDR3 protein. The data contain over 1,500,000 distinct CDR3 sequences, about 49% of them seen just once; the ten biggest clones take up over 2%. The sequence was obtained from a woman aged 40 to 50 in good health. The source material was blood.

The CDR3 coding sequence is TGTGCCACCAGCAGAGCTGGGACATTTCAAGAGACCCAGTACTTC. Its translation is CATSRAGTFQETQYF. J is TRBJ2-5 and V is TRBV15; a weak D match, TRBD1 (6 bases). CDR1 LNHNV and CDR2 YYDKDF come from the germline V gene (reference sequence). V was trimmed by 1 base and J by 2 bases, leaving 11 bases between them. The CDR3 consists of 15 residues.